The rows below give T cell receptor beta chains drawn from one sample of a study of cytomegalovirus exposure and HLA in healthy donors. The assay was immunoSEQ multiplex PCR, and TCRdb's table has in-frame clones only and misses some. The table has about 170,000 clones, approximately 80% seen once; the top ten hold just over 4.5%. The source material was PBMCs. These receptor sequences come from a woman aged 45 to 65 in good health and CMV-seropositive. Each CDR3 is given with its conserved first and last residue. The order of the fields is clone size, V gene, J gene, D gene, CDR3 protein, CDR3 DNA. A D gene is named only where the DNA matches it firmly. The size of a clone is reported for some rows only, either as once, few or many, or as a class for expanded clones.

.	TRBV28	TRBJ2-1	TRBD2	CASRRREVLGEQFF	TGTGCCAGCAGGAGGCGGGAGGTTTTAGGAGAGCAGTTCTTC
.	TRBV4-2	TRBJ1-1	.	CASSQDQGRGVSEAFF	TGTGCCAGCAGCCAAGATCAGGGGAGGGGTGTCTCTGAAGCTTTCTTT
.	TRBV7-2	TRBJ2-2	.	CASSLNGRNTGELFF	TGTGCCAGCAGCTTGAACGGGAGGAACACCGGGGAGCTGTTTTTT
.	TRBV6-4	TRBJ2-1	.	CASSDMGGSYNEQFF	TGTGCCAGCAGTGACATGGGGGGCTCCTACAATGAGCAGTTCTTC
.	TRBV27	TRBJ2-5	TRBD1	CASGTTGQQETQYF	TGTGCCAGCGGCACGACGGGACAGCAAGAGACCCAGTACTTC
few	TRBV7-9	TRBJ2-7	TRBD2	CASSPGLHSYEQYF	TGTGCCAGCAGCCCGGGACTACACTCCTACGAGCAGTACTTC
.	TRBV5-4	TRBJ2-7	.	CASSLPGNAGYEQYF	TGTGCCAGCAGCTTGCCGGGAAATGCCGGATACGAGCAGTACTTC
.	TRBV28	TRBJ1-3	.	CASSLTGLGNTIYF	TGTGCCAGCAGTTTAACAGGGCTCGGAAACACCATATATTTT
.	TRBV5-1	TRBJ1-6	.	CASSLRSGLDNSPLHF	TGCGCCAGCAGCTTGAGGTCAGGCCTCGATAATTCACCCCTCCACTTT
.	TRBV6-4	TRBJ2-3	TRBD2	CASSDGTSSRPYF	TGTGCCAGCAGTGATGGGACTAGCAGTAGGCCGTATTTT
.	TRBV7-3	TRBJ2-3	TRBD2	CASSPTSGVTDTQYF	TGTGCCAGCAGCCCAACTAGCGGGGTCACAGATACGCAGTATTTT
.	TRBV30	TRBJ1-1	.	CAWARGPGHSEAFF	TGTGCCTGGGCTAGGGGCCCCGGGCATTCAGAAGCTTTCTTT
.	TRBV6-1	TRBJ1-5	TRBD1	CASSEGTGEQPQHF	TGTGCCAGCAGTGAAGGGACAGGGGAACAGCCCCAGCATTTT
.	TRBV13	TRBJ2-1	.	CASSLVSQGYEQFF	TGTGCCAGCAGCTTAGTTTCACAGGGTTATGAGCAGTTCTTC
.	TRBV10-3	TRBJ2-5	.	CAIAEEGTLLGETQYF	TGTGCCATCGCTGAGGAGGGTACCCTCCTAGGGGAGACCCAGTACTTC
.	TRBV4-3	TRBJ1-2	.	CASSQENSQAYGYTF	TGCGCCAGCAGCCAAGAAAACAGCCAAGCTTATGGCTACACCTTC
.	TRBV12-5	TRBJ1-1	.	CASGLALGGTEAFF	TGTGCTAGTGGTTTGGCCCTAGGTGGTACTGAAGCTTTCTTT
.	TRBV10-3	TRBJ2-3	TRBD2	CAIRGTSGGPATDTQYF	TGTGCCATCAGAGGGACTAGCGGGGGGCCAGCCACAGATACGCAGTATTTT
.	TRBV9	TRBJ1-1	.	CASSVGSGMGNTEAFF	TGTGCCAGCAGCGTAGGATCCGGGATGGGGAACACTGAAGCTTTCTTT
.	TRBV7-9	TRBJ1-4	.	CASSLAAGDEKLFF	TGTGCCAGCAGCTTAGCAGCAGGGGATGAAAAACTGTTTTTT